This T cell receptor beta chain was sequenced for a study of identical twins. Each CDR3 protein gets one entry after TCRdb re-called the 5' RACE reads with MiXCR. The profile shows about 890,000 distinct CDR3 sequences, around an eighth of them singletons. Germline-derived CDR1 and CDR2 are SGHVS and FNYEAQ. The CDR3 sequence is 17 residues long. The V and J ends lost 1 base and 7 bases respectively, with 20 bases between them. Study-wide points: Conclusions relied on cross-sectional statistical analysis, not following the same donors.

As to this clonotype: The antigen is not known.

The sample was also reused in another study, on yellow fever vaccine responses in identical twins.

The chain joins TRBV7-6 to TRBJ2-1; possible D gene TRBD1, 6 bases. The TCR originated in a woman younger than 30 in good health. Sequencing was done on a sample of PBMCs. The chain's CDR3 is CASSLVFDRQRGNEQFF. The CDR3 nucleotides are TGTGCCAGCAGCTTAGTTTTCGACCGCCAGAGGGGGAATGAGCAGTTCTTC.